Listed below are T cell receptor beta chains from one sample, sequenced in a study of T cell responses to AZD1222 COVID-19 vaccine. The repertoire was sequenced with immunoSEQ multiplex PCR; TCRdb's copy has only in-frame clones and lacks some. The sample lists tens of thousands of clones, approximately 89% seen once, with roughly 8% in the top ten. The sequencing used peripheral blood, collected 28 days after the second AZD1222 dose. These TCRs come from an adult who received the AZD1222 COVID-19 vaccine. Each CDR3 is given with its conserved first and last residue. D genes are given only for firm matches.

v_call	d_call	j_call	cdr3_aa	cdr3_nt
TRBV30	TRBD1	TRBJ1-3	CAWKGRGLDTIYF	TGTGCCTGGAAGGGCAGGGGGTTAGACACCATATATTTT
TRBV4-2	NA	TRBJ2-3	CASSPTALSTDTQYF	TGTGCCAGCAGCCCGACCGCCCTCAGCACAGATACGCAGTATTTT
TRBV29-1	TRBD2	TRBJ2-3	CSVQTSGSGTDTQYF	TGCAGCGTTCAGACTAGCGGGTCCGGCACAGATACGCAGTATTTT
TRBV4-3	NA	TRBJ2-3	CASSQDLGGTGRSDTQYF	TGCGCCAGCAGCCAAGATCTTGGGGGAACGGGAAGGTCAGATACGCAGTATTTT
TRBV6-5	NA	TRBJ2-7	CASSYSSPGLRGGQYF	TGTGCCAGCAGTTACTCGAGCCCGGGGCTTAGGGGAGGGCAGTACTTC
TRBV2	NA	TRBJ1-1	CASNSKGQNTEAFF	TGTGCCAGCAATTCGAAGGGTCAAAACACTGAAGCTTTCTTT
TRBV28	TRBD2	TRBJ2-7	CASSLPSGIYEQYF	TGTGCCAGCAGCCTCCCTAGCGGGATTTACGAGCAGTACTTC
TRBV2	NA	TRBJ1-5	CASSEARGYQPQHF	TGTGCCAGCAGTGAAGCGCGGGGTTATCAGCCCCAGCATTTT
TRBV7-3	NA	TRBJ2-3	CASSLTSGTDTQYF	TGTGCCAGCAGCTTAACTAGCGGCACAGATACGCAGTATTTT
TRBV5-6	NA	TRBJ2-7	CASSLNRLNYEQYF	TGTGCCAGCAGCTTGAACAGGCTGAACTACGAGCAGTACTTC
TRBV7-9	NA	TRBJ2-7	CASSLAVEDEQYF	TGTGCCAGCAGCTTAGCGGTAGAAGACGAGCAGTACTTC
TRBV19	NA	TRBJ1-2	CASSTVTDVHNYGYTF	TGTGCCAGTAGTACGGTGACAGATGTTCATAACTATGGCTACACCTTC
TRBV7-2	TRBD1	TRBJ1-2	CASSLSRTGTGYGYTF	TGTGCCAGCAGCTTATCCCGGACAGGAACCGGCTATGGCTACACCTTC
TRBV28	TRBD2	TRBJ2-1	CASSPAGTSGSNEQFF	TGTGCCAGCAGTCCGGCCGGGACTAGCGGGAGTAATGAGCAGTTCTTC
TRBV29-1	NA	TRBJ1-5	CSVTDGGQSDPQHF	TGCAGCGTTACGGATGGGGGGCAGTCAGACCCCCAGCATTTT
TRBV12-3/TRBV12-4	NA	TRBJ1-2	CASSLGQGYGYTF	TGTGCCAGCAGTTTAGGGCAGGGGTATGGCTACACCTTC
TRBV14	NA	TRBJ2-1	CASKASVLGGEQFF	TGTGCCAGCAAAGCCAGTGTTCTAGGGGGTGAGCAGTTCTTC